A single sample gave rise to the 8 T cell receptor beta chains below, sequenced in a study of PD-1 blockade in mismatch repair-deficient tumors. TCRdb keeps only in-frame clones here, not all; method: immunoSEQ multiplex PCR. The sample has 40,000 to 65,000 clones; approximately 84% are singletons. Source: peripheral blood, taken approximately 20 weeks after starting pembrolizumab. These receptors were taken from an adult with mismatch repair-deficient cancer.

Written as DNA, the CDR3 is TGTGCCAGCAGGGCTGGACAGACGTACACTGAAGCTTTCTTT. Its protein product is CASRAGQTYTEAFF. The chain combines TRBV6-1 with TRBJ1-1, with a weak D call TRBD1 (6 bases). The V end lost 6 bases, the J end lost 3 bases, and 14 bases lay between the germline ends. CDR1 and CDR2 (germline): MNHNS, SASEGT. This CDR3 is built from 14 residues.

The rearrangement links TRBV4-1 to TRBJ2-1; 11 bases map to TRBD2. With 1 base clipped from V and 3 bases from J, the junction kept 8 bases outside the gene matches. Germline loops: CDR1 MGHRA, CDR2 YSYEKL. This CDR3 spans 18 amino acids. The CDR3 loop reads CASSQAQSGTSGYNEQFF. The CDR3 DNA reads TGCGCCAGCAGCCAAGCGCAATCCGGGACTAGCGGCTACAATGAGCAGTTCTTC.

This rearrangement joins TRBV29-1 to TRBJ1-1, with no clear D. The CDR3 consists of 12 residues. With 7 bases removed from V and 1 base from J, the gap between germline ends came to 10 bases. Germline CDR1 SQVTM, CDR2 ANQGSEA. CDR3 in amino acids: CSGLSGNTEAFF. The DNA of the CDR3 is TGCAGCGGGCTATCAGGGAACACTGAAGCTTTCTTT.

The rearrangement links TRBV4-1 to TRBJ2-7; possibly TRBD2 for D (6 bases). With 3 bases removed from V and 3 bases from J, the gap between germline ends came to 12 bases. The CDR3 is 14 amino acids. Germline loops: CDR1 MGHRA, CDR2 YSYEKL. CDR3: CASSHPGDDYEQYF. CDR3 bases: TGCGCCAGCAGCCATCCGGGGGACGACTACGAGCAGTACTTC.

The chain employs TRBV2 and TRBJ1-2, with 7 bases lining up with TRBD1. The V gene end was trimmed by 4 bases and the J gene end by 7 bases; junction bases not matched to a gene: 9. This CDR3 contains 14 residues. CDR1 is SNHLY, CDR2 FYNNEI, per germline. CDR3 bases: TGTGCCAGCAGTGGTCTCCGACAGGGACGTGGCTACACCTTC. Translating it yields CASSGLRQGRGYTF.

The sample holds a few counts of this clone. V gene TRBV19 combines with J gene TRBJ1-5, with no clear D. This CDR3 is built from 14 residues. The germline V gene encodes CDR1 LNHDA and CDR2 SQIVND (reference sequence). Trimming removed 2 bases from V and 3 bases from J, with 8 bases in between. CDR3 region: CASSIKRINQPQHF. CDR3 sequence (DNA): TGTGCCAGTAGTATAAAACGTATCAATCAGCCCCAGCATTTT.

This clone was counted once. J is TRBJ1-5 and V is TRBV5-1, with D perhaps matching TRBD1 (5 bases). V shed 4 bases and J shed 7 bases, with 15 bases lying between them. Germline V gives CDR1 SGHRS, CDR2 YFSETQ. CDR3 length: 14 residues. CDR3 amino acids: CASSQDTLDQPQHF. The CDR3 DNA reads as TGCGCCAGCAGCCAGGACACCCTAGACCAGCCCCAGCATTTT.

This chain links TRBV19 with TRBJ1-5, with a tentative D call TRBD1 (5 bases). Deletions cut 3 bases from V and 4 bases from J, with 16 bases between. CDR3 length: 16 residues. Germline V gene data show CDR1 as LNHDA and CDR2 as SQIVND (reference sequence). In nucleotides, the CDR3 is TGTGCCAGTAGTATGGAGGAGCCAGGGTGGAATCAGCCCCAGCATTTT. Translated, it gives CASSMEEPGWNQPQHF.